These 20 T cell receptor beta chains were all obtained from the same sample, sequenced in a study of OX40 agonist ivuxolimab in advanced cancers. TCRdb keeps only in-frame clones here, not all; method: immunoSEQ multiplex PCR. Of over 50,000 clones listed, about 89% were seen once; the top ten hold approximately 20%. This specimen was CD4+ or CD8+ T cells sorted from blood, taken in a trial of the OX40 agonist ivuxolimab. The receptors originated from an adult with an advanced solid tumor such as melanoma, head and neck, liver or kidney cancer.

The chain has TRBV4-3 and TRBJ1-1; TRBD1 matches 7 bases. The CDR3 runs 15 residues. The ends lost 1 base at V and 7 bases at J; junction bases unmatched: 9. Per germline, CDR1 LGHNA and CDR2 YSLEER. In nucleotides, the CDR3 is TGCGCCAGCAGCCAAGGGACAGGAGGGGCTATTGAAGCTTTCTTT. Amino acids: CASSQGTGGAIEAFF.

The table lists this clone with a few counts. This chain connects TRBV6-1 to TRBJ2-7, with D unclear. The ends were cut back, 11 bases at V and 5 bases at J, with 10 bases in the middle. This CDR3 has 10 residues. Germline assignment: CDR1 MNHNS and CDR2 SASEGT. The CDR3 bases are TGTGCCTGTGGCTGGGACGAGCAGTACTTC. Amino acid sequence: CACGWDEQYF.

The gene calls are TRBV4-3 and TRBJ1-2; D is ambiguous. This CDR3 spans 13 amino acids. From germline, CDR1 is LGHNA and CDR2 YSLEER. The ends were cut back, 6 bases at V and 6 bases at J, with 14 bases in the middle. The CDR3 spells CASSQSGFHGYTF. The CDR3 nucleotides read TGCGCCAGCAGTCAGTCGGGGTTTCATGGCTACACCTTC.

The CDR3 DNA sequence: TGTGCCACCTCGGACAGGGGAGGTGCCGGGGAGCTGTTTTTT. Translation: CATSDRGGAGELFF. The chain joins TRBV28 to TRBJ2-2, with 9 bases fitting TRBD1. CDR3 length: 14 residues. Germline CDR1 MDHEN, CDR2 SYDVKM. V trimming: 10 bases; J trimming: 6 bases; junction bases outside the gene matches: 9.

This rearrangement joins TRBV7-9 to TRBJ2-7; D gene uncertain. The CDR3 covers 12 residues. V gave up 7 bases and J gave up 1 base, with 8 bases separating them. The germline gives CDR1 SEHNR, CDR2 FQNEAQ (reference sequence). CDR3: CASIGQSYEQYF. Here the CDR3 DNA reads TGTGCCAGCATCGGGCAGTCCTACGAGCAGTACTTC.

This clone was counted between two and nine times. The rearrangement links TRBV6-1 to TRBJ1-1, with 10 nucleotides matching TRBD1. The V and J ends lost 4 bases and 5 bases, in that order; junction bases with no gene match: 13. Germline loops: CDR1 MNHNS, CDR2 SASEGT. The CDR3 is 17 residues long. CDR3 nucleotide sequence: TGTGCCAGCAGTGGAAAACACCGGGACAGGGGTTATACTGAAGCTTTCTTT. Its protein product is CASSGKHRDRGYTEAFF.

DNA of the CDR3: TGTGCCAGCAGCTTACCAGGGGATACCTACGAGCAGTACTTC. The encoded protein is CASSLPGDTYEQYF. The chain combines TRBV11-3 with TRBJ2-7; maybe TRBD1 (6 bases). Germline CDR1 SGHNT, CDR2 YENEEA. Trimming stripped 2 bases from V and 2 bases from J, with 10 bases between. The CDR3 has 14 residues.

V usage is TRBV19 and J usage is TRBJ2-3; 7 nucleotides agree with TRBD2. Looked up from germline, CDR1 is LNHDA and CDR2 is SQIVND (reference sequence). The CDR3 runs 18 residues. V shed 3 bases and J 2 bases; nucleotides not matched to a gene: 14. This CDR3 is CASSIGVVGLAATDTQYF. The CDR3 DNA reads as TGTGCCAGTAGTATTGGTGTTGTCGGGCTAGCGGCCACAGATACGCAGTATTTT.

The chain joins TRBV30 to TRBJ2-2; 7 bases agree with TRBD2. The V gene end was trimmed by 2 bases and the J gene end by 2 bases; junction bases not matched to a gene: 11. The CDR3 runs 17 residues. Germline V CDR1 and CDR2: GTSNPN, SVGIG (reference sequence). The CDR3 DNA reads as TGTGCCTGGAGTCCGACTAGCCTCCTCCTCAACACCGGGGAGCTGTTTTTT. It encodes CAWSPTSLLLNTGELFF. Together with reference TRBV30 and TRBJ2-2, the CDR3 gives the full variable domain: SQTIHQWPATLVQPVGSPLSLECTVEGTSNPNLYWYRQAAGRGLQLLFYSVGIGQISSEVPQNLSASRPQDRQFILSSKKLLLSDSGFYLCAWSPTSLLLNTGELFFGEGSRLTVL.

The genes are TRBV7-9 and TRBJ2-1, with 10 nucleotides matching TRBD2. This CDR3 has 16 amino acids. Per the germline V gene, CDR1 is SEHNR and CDR2 is FQNEAQ (reference sequence). The V gene end was trimmed by 1 base and the J gene end by 4 bases; junction bases not matched to a gene: 4. CDR3 in amino acids: CASSLETSGAYNEQFF. In DNA, the CDR3 is TGTGCCAGCAGCTTAGAAACTAGCGGGGCGTACAATGAGCAGTTCTTC. The full variable domain, rest sourced from reference TRBV7-9 and TRBJ2-1, is DTGVSQNPRHKITKRGQNVTFRCDPISEHNRLYWYRQTLGQGPEFLTYFQNEAQLEKSRLLSDRFSAERPKGSFSTLEIQRTEQGDSAMYLCASSLETSGAYNEQFFGPGTRLTVL.

This sequence joins TRBV28 and TRBJ2-7, with 7 positions matching TRBD1. The V and J ends lost 2 bases and 5 bases, in that order; junction bases with no gene match: 12. Germline lookup yields CDR1 MDHEN and CDR2 SYDVKM. This CDR3 contains 16 residues. The CDR3 region has the DNA TGTGCCAGCAGTTTACCGCTGGACAGGTCCGGGGACGAGCAGTACTTC. It translates to CASSLPLDRSGDEQYF.

The rearrangement uses TRBV7-9 and TRBJ1-1; 8 bases match TRBD1. CDR3 length equals 12 residues. The trim removed 7 bases at V and 3 bases at J, leaving 1 base unmatched. Looked up from germline, CDR1 is SEHNR and CDR2 is FQNEAQ (reference sequence). CDR3 DNA: TGTGCCAGCAAGGGACAGGACACTGAAGCTTTCTTT. This codes for CASKGQDTEAFF.

The rearrangement links TRBV4-3 to TRBJ2-1, with D possibly being TRBD2 (6 bases). With 0 bases removed from V and 7 bases from J, the gap between germline ends came to 10 bases. Germline V gene data show CDR1 as LGHNA and CDR2 as YSLEER. This CDR3 has 14 residues. In DNA, the CDR3 is TGCGCCAGCAGCCAAGAGACTAGTTTGAATGAGCAGTTCTTC. Its protein product is CASSQETSLNEQFF.

A few counts support this clone. The V and J genes are TRBV4-2 and TRBJ2-7; 11 bases fit TRBD2. The CDR3 consists of 15 residues. Germline CDR1 and CDR2: LGHNA and YNFKEQ. Germline trimming cut 1 base from V and 6 bases from J; bases unmatched to any gene: 5. CDR3 loop: CASSQGTSGSTEQYF. Written as DNA, the CDR3 is TGTGCCAGCAGCCAAGGGACTAGCGGGTCTACCGAGCAGTACTTC.

This clone was observed once. The rearrangement joins TRBV28 to TRBJ2-7, with D tentatively TRBD2 (5 bases). CDR1 and CDR2 from the germline V gene are MDHEN and SYDVKM. This CDR3 is 12 amino acids long. V dropped 5 bases and J dropped 4 bases, with 9 bases sitting between them. For the CDR3, the DNA is TGTGCCAGCAGTCGGAGGCGATACGAGCAGTACTTC. This gives the protein CASSRRRYEQYF.

V is TRBV13 and J is TRBJ1-1; D might be TRBD1 (5 bases). The V and J ends lost 1 base and 5 bases respectively, with 11 bases between them. Germline CDR1 PRHDT, CDR2 FYEKMQ (reference sequence). The CDR3 covers 14 residues. CDR3 sequence reads: CASSLAWGNTEAFF. CDR3 nucleotides: TGTGCCAGCAGCTTAGCTTGGGGGAATACTGAAGCTTTCTTT. The whole variable domain, remainder taken from reference TRBV13 and TRBJ1-1, is AAGVIQSPRHLIKEKRETATLKCYPIPRHDTVYWYQQGPGQDPQFLISFYEKMQSDKGSIPDRFSAQQFSDYHSELNMSSLELGDSALYFCASSLAWGNTEAFFGQGTRLTVV.

This clone was seen only once. This chain joins TRBV4-3 and TRBJ2-3; 14 positions agree with TRBD2. V was pared by 3 bases and J by 0 bases, with 2 bases of the junction left unmatched. The CDR3 extends over 17 amino acids. Germline V gene lookup returns CDR1 LGHNA and CDR2 YSLEER. The CDR3 is CASSQGTSGGSTDTQYF. CDR3 DNA: TGCGCCAGCAGCCAGGGGACTAGCGGGGGAAGCACAGATACGCAGTATTTT.

The V call is TRBV11-2, the J call TRBJ2-2; D unresolved. Trimming took off 0 bases at V and 0 bases at J, with 20 bases between the two ends. Germline-derived CDR1 and CDR2 are SGHAT and FQNNGV. CDR3 length: 20 amino acids. The CDR3 protein is CASSLDVAGTLKANTGELFF. The CDR3, as DNA: TGTGCCAGCAGCTTAGATGTCGCAGGTACCCTGAAAGCGAACACCGGGGAGCTGTTTTTT.

The chain recombines TRBV27 with TRBJ1-3; D gene unclear. Per the germline V gene, CDR1 is MNHEY and CDR2 is SMNVEV (reference sequence). The ends were cut back, 5 bases at V and 0 bases at J, with 11 bases in the middle. The CDR3 runs to 15 residues. CDR3 residues: CASSPTPYSGNTIYF. DNA for the CDR3: TGTGCCAGCAGTCCGACCCCTTACTCTGGAAACACCATATATTTT.

CDR3 amino acids: CASSRQGSTEAFF. As DNA, the CDR3 is TGTGCCAGCTCTCGACAGGGTTCCACTGAAGCTTTCTTT. The gene calls are TRBV18 and TRBJ1-1; 7 nucleotides match TRBD1. Germline loops: CDR1 KGHSH, CDR2 LQKENI. Germline trimming cut 6 bases from V and 4 bases from J; bases unmatched to any gene: 5. The CDR3 length is 13 residues.